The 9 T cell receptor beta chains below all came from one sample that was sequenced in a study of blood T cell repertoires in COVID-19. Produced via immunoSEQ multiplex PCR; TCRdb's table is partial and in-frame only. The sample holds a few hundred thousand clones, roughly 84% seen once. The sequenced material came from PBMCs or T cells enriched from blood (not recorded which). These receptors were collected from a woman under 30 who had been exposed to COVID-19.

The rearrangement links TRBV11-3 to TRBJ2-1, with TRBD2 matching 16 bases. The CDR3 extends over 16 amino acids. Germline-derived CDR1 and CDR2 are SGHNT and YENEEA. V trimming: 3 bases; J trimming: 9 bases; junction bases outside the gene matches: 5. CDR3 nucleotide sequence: TGTGCCAGCAGCTTGGGACTAGCGGGAGGGCAGGGTGAGCAGTTCTTC. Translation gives CASSLGLAGGQGEQFF.

CDR3 region: CASRDRDTSPLHF. CDR3 nucleotides: TGTGCCAGCCGGGACAGGGACACCTCACCCCTCCACTTT. The chain couples TRBV7-9 to TRBJ1-6, with 9 bases fitting TRBD1. Germline CDR1 SEHNR, CDR2 FQNEAQ (reference sequence). This CDR3 comprises 13 residues. Trimming at V came to 8 bases and at J to 10 bases, leaving 6 bases not matched to a gene.

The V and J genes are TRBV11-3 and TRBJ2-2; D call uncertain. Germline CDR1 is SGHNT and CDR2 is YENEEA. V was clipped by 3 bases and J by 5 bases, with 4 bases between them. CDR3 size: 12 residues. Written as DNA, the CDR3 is TGTGCCAGCAGCTTGGAGACCGGGGAGCTGTTTTTT. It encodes CASSLETGELFF.

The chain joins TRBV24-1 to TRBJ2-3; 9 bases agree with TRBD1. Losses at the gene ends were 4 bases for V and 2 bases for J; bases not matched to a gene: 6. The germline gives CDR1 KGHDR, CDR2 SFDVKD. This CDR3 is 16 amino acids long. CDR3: CATSDPGQGTTDTQYF. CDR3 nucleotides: TGTGCCACCAGTGACCCGGGACAGGGTACCACAGATACGCAGTATTTT.

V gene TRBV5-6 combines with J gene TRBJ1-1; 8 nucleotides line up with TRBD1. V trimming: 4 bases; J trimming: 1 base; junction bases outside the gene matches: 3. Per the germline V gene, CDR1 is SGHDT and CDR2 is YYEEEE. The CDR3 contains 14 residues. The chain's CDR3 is CASSGGTGNTEAFF. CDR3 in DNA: TGTGCCAGCAGCGGGGGGACAGGGAACACTGAAGCTTTCTTT.

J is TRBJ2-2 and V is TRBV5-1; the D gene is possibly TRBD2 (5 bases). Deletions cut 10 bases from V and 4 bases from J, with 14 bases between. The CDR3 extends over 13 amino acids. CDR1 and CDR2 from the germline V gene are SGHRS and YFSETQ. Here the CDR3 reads CASKERSTGELFF. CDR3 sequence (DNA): TGCGCCTCAAAGGAGCGGAGCACCGGGGAGCTGTTTTTT.

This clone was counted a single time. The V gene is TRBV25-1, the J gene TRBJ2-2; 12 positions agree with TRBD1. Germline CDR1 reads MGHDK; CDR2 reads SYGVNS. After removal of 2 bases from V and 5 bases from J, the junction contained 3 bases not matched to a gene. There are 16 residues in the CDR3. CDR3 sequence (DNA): TGTGCCAGCAGTGAACCGGGACAGGGGGCGACCGGGGAGCTGTTTTTT. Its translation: CASSEPGQGATGELFF.

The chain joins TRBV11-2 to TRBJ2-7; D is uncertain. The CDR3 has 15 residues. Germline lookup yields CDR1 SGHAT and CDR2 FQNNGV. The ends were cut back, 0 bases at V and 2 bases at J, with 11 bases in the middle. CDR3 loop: CASSLDRGFAYEQYF. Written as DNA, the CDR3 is TGTGCCAGCAGCTTAGATCGTGGCTTTGCCTACGAGCAGTACTTC. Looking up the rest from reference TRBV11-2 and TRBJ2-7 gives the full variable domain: EAGVAQSPRYKIIEKRQSVAFWCNPISGHATLYWYQQILGQGPKLLIQFQNNGVVDDSQLPKDRFSAERLKGVDSTLKIQPAKLEDSAVYLCASSLDRGFAYEQYFGPGTRLTVT.

The DNA of the CDR3 is TGCGCCAGCAGCCCCGACGATCTAGCGGGGGGTGACCAAGAGACCCAGTACTTC. It encodes CASSPDDLAGGDQETQYF. V usage is TRBV5-1 and J usage is TRBJ2-5, with 11 bases identical to TRBD2. Trimming cost V 4 bases and J 0 bases; bases outside gene matches: 11. The CDR3 has 18 amino acids. The germline gives CDR1 SGHRS, CDR2 YFSETQ.